One and the same sample provided the 24 T cell receptor beta chains below, sequenced in a study of cytotoxic CD8 clonotypes in ibrutinib-treated CLL. Sequenced by immunoSEQ multiplex PCR; TCRdb stores in-frame clones only, minus some. The table lists about 29,000 clones, approximately 60% of them singletons. Sequencing was performed on PBMCs, taken before ibrutinib treatment. The receptors shown here come from a human donor with chronic lymphocytic leukemia.

The chain joins TRBV11-2 to TRBJ2-1, with D maybe TRBD2 (6 bases). V dropped 2 bases and J dropped 0 bases, with 20 bases sitting between them. This CDR3 is 19 amino acids long. Germline V gene sequence: CDR1 SGHAT, CDR2 FQNNGV. The CDR3: CASSLYGFRGSTSYNEQFF. CDR3 coding DNA: TGTGCCAGCAGCTTATATGGGTTTCGGGGGTCGACCTCCTACAATGAGCAGTTCTTC.

The chain carries TRBV5-4 and TRBJ2-1; 10 bases map to TRBD2. V was clipped by 5 bases and J by 1 base; unmatched bases: 9. This CDR3 region has 17 residues. Germline V lookup: CDR1 SGHNT, CDR2 YYREEE (reference sequence). In DNA, the CDR3 is TGTGCCAGCAGTTTAGCGGGAGGCACCCTATCCTACAATGAGCAGTTCTTC. Translated, it gives CASSLAGGTLSYNEQFF.

The rearrangement uses TRBV9 and TRBJ1-3, with a weak D call TRBD1 (5 bases). Germline loops: CDR1 SGDLS, CDR2 YYNGEE. Between the trimmed V and J ends, which lost 1 base and 0 bases, there was a span of 8 bases. The CDR3 length is 15 residues. CDR3 loop: CASSVLGGSGNTIYF. The CDR3 bases are TGTGCCAGCAGCGTACTGGGGGGCTCTGGAAACACCATATATTTT.

The chain is built from TRBV28 and TRBJ2-7, with 8 positions matching TRBD1. Trimming took 6 bases from V and 2 from J; bases not matched to a gene: 3. This CDR3 contains 13 residues. Germline V gene data show CDR1 as MDHEN and CDR2 as SYDVKM. The CDR3 spells CASSPTGAYEQYF. In nucleotides, the CDR3 is TGTGCCAGCAGCCCGACAGGGGCCTACGAGCAGTACTTC. Combining the CDR3 with reference TRBV28 and TRBJ2-7 gives the whole variable domain DVKVTQSSRYLVKRTGEKVFLECVQDMDHENMFWYRQDPGLGLRLIYFSYDVKMKEKGDIPEGYSVSREKKERFSLILESASTNQTSMYLCASSPTGAYEQYFGPGTRLTVT.

V and J are TRBV13 and TRBJ2-5; 7 nucleotides match TRBD1. The ends lost 1 base at V and 5 bases at J; junction bases unmatched: 10. Germline-derived CDR1 and CDR2 are PRHDT and FYEKMQ (reference sequence). CDR3 length equals 16 residues. The CDR3 loop reads CASSLAITDRSETQYF. DNA for the CDR3: TGTGCCAGCAGCTTAGCCATAACGGACAGGTCGGAGACCCAGTACTTC.

This clone was picked up one time. The V call is TRBV6-1, the J call TRBJ2-7; perhaps TRBD2 as D (6 bases). CDR3 length: 13 residues. Germline lookup yields CDR1 MNHNS and CDR2 SASEGT. V shed 8 bases and J shed 2 bases, with 13 bases lying between them. The CDR3 loop is CASARDWTYEQYF. For the CDR3, the DNA is TGTGCCAGCGCCAGGGACTGGACCTACGAGCAGTACTTC.

CDR3 in amino acids: CASSPWVGGGQPQHF. In nucleotides, the CDR3 is TGTGCCAGTAGTCCTTGGGTGGGGGGCGGACAGCCCCAGCATTTT. The chain uses TRBV19 and TRBJ1-5; maybe TRBD1 (6 bases). Germline CDR1 is LNHDA and CDR2 is SQIVND (reference sequence). The CDR3 runs 15 residues. Trimming left V 5 bases short and J 7 bases short, with 18 bases between.

The gene calls are TRBV2 and TRBJ1-1; D might be TRBD1 (6 bases). Per germline, CDR1 SNHLY and CDR2 FYNNEI. This CDR3 is built from 12 residues. V lost 6 bases, J lost 7 bases, and 12 bases lay in between. CDR3: CASSEQGSEAFF. The CDR3 DNA is TGTGCCAGCAGCGAACAGGGAAGTGAAGCTTTCTTT.

V and J are TRBV19 and TRBJ2-7; 9 nucleotides line up with TRBD2. The CDR3 totals 15 residues. Germline CDR1 and CDR2: LNHDA and SQIVND (reference sequence). V dropped 2 bases and J dropped 3; count of bases not matched to a gene: 5. The CDR3 region has the DNA TGTGCCAGTAGTATAAGAGGAGCGGGGGGCTACGAGCAGTACTTC. Encoded protein: CASSIRGAGGYEQYF.

This rearrangement joins TRBV20-1 to TRBJ2-7, with no clear D. Germline V gives CDR1 DFQATT, CDR2 SNEGSKA (reference sequence). V lost 3 bases and J 6 bases, leaving 6 bases between the germline ends. The CDR3 is 10 residues long. The CDR3 nucleotides are TGCAGTGCTAGGGCGCTCGAGCAGTACTTC. Residues: CSARALEQYF.

The CDR3 bases are TGTGCCAGCAGCGAGCCCATAGCAGCTTACAATGAGCAGTTCTTC. It yields the protein CASSEPIAAYNEQFF. The chain carries TRBV9 and TRBJ2-1; D gene unclear. This CDR3 contains 15 residues. V was clipped by 3 bases and J by 4 bases, with 14 bases between them. Germline loops: CDR1 SGDLS, CDR2 YYNGEE.

This clone was observed a few times. This chain joins TRBV5-1 and TRBJ1-1; a possible D gene is TRBD1 (5 bases). Germline values: CDR1 SGHRS, CDR2 YFSETQ. V lost 4 bases and J 0 bases, leaving 13 bases between the germline ends. The CDR3 has 15 amino acids. CDR3 sequence reads: CASSGGGVMNTEAFF. The CDR3 coding sequence is TGCGCCAGCAGCGGTGGAGGGGTCATGAACACTGAAGCTTTCTTT.

The V and J genes are TRBV10-3 and TRBJ2-1; tentatively, D is TRBD1 or TRBD2 (5 bases each). Germline V CDR1 and CDR2: ENHRY, SYGVKD. The germline V and J ends were trimmed by 2 bases and 6 bases, with 14 bases remaining between them. CDR3 length: 15 amino acids. The CDR3 spells CAISEIQGAINEQFF. In DNA form, the CDR3 reads TGTGCCATCAGTGAGATCCAGGGAGCGATCAATGAGCAGTTCTTC.

The chain uses TRBV29-1 and TRBJ2-7, with 7 positions matching TRBD2. The CDR3 loop spans 13 amino acids. Trimming cost V 6 bases and J 0 bases; bases outside gene matches: 5. Germline CDR1 is SQVTM and CDR2 is ANQGSEA. CDR3 amino acids: CSVTWGGSYEQYF. DNA of the CDR3: TGCAGCGTAACGTGGGGGGGCTCCTACGAGCAGTACTTC.

This chain connects TRBV2 to TRBJ2-1, with TRBD2 matching 9 bases. V shed 3 bases, J shed 9 bases, and the junction held 12 bases outside the gene matches. CDR3 length equals 16 residues. The germline V gene has CDR1 SNHLY and CDR2 FYNNEI. The CDR3 here is CASSDGRGGLFSEQFF. The CDR3 DNA is TGTGCCAGCAGTGACGGGCGGGGGGGCCTATTTAGTGAGCAGTTCTTC.

This clone was detected only a few times. The rearrangement joins TRBV11-2 to TRBJ2-7; no reliable D call. The germline V and J ends were trimmed by 4 bases and 4 bases, with 8 bases remaining between them. There are 12 residues in the CDR3. Germline V lookup: CDR1 SGHAT, CDR2 FQNNGV. DNA of the CDR3: TGTGCCAGCAGCTGGCGCTATTACGAGCAGTACTTC. It specifies CASSWRYYEQYF.

This clone showed up just a few times. The chain couples TRBV5-5 to TRBJ2-7; no definite D call. Germline loops: CDR1 SGHKS, CDR2 YYEKEE (reference sequence). The CDR3 runs to 13 residues. Trimming shortened V by 2 bases and J by 1 base, and 7 bases separated the two germline ends. CDR3 in amino acids: CASSLDTSYEQYF. CDR3 sequence (DNA): TGTGCCAGCAGCTTAGACACGTCCTACGAGCAGTACTTC.

The rearrangement uses TRBV30 and TRBJ1-2; D uncertain. This CDR3 is built from 12 residues. The germline V and J ends were trimmed by 2 bases and 6 bases, with 10 bases remaining between them. Germline-derived CDR1 and CDR2 are GTSNPN and SVGIG (reference sequence). The CDR3: CAWSHFDNGYTF. CDR3 bases: TGTGCCTGGAGTCATTTCGACAATGGCTACACCTTC.

This clone was observed a single time. V gene TRBV14 combines with J gene TRBJ2-2; D is unclear. V gave up 4 bases and J gave up 1 base, with 7 bases separating them. Germline V gives CDR1 SGHDN, CDR2 FVKESK. The CDR3 is 14 amino acids. The CDR3 DNA is TGTGCCAGCAGCCGGCAGTGGAACACCGGGGAGCTGTTTTTT. Its translation: CASSRQWNTGELFF.

This clone was detected only a few times. The chain employs TRBV7-2 and TRBJ2-5; tentative D call: TRBD1 (6 bases). The germline V gene encodes CDR1 SGHTA and CDR2 FQGNSA. The CDR3 runs to 13 residues. With 3 bases removed from V and 4 bases from J, the gap between germline ends came to 9 bases. The CDR3 loop is CASSFTGPETQYF. In nucleotides, the CDR3 is TGTGCCAGCAGCTTCACAGGGCCAGAGACCCAGTACTTC.

This chain links TRBV30 with TRBJ1-6; possible D gene TRBD1, 6 bases. Trimming cost V 2 bases and J 5 bases, with 10 bases left between them. This CDR3 spans 14 amino acids. The germline V gene encodes CDR1 GTSNPN and CDR2 SVGIG (reference sequence). This chain's CDR3 is CAWSPNRDNSPLHF. CDR3 in DNA: TGTGCCTGGAGTCCAAACAGGGATAATTCACCCCTCCACTTT.

A few counts support this clone. V is TRBV6-5 and J is TRBJ2-1; 10 bases map to TRBD1. V lost 7 bases, J lost 4 bases, and 7 bases stayed unmatched. This CDR3 contains 15 residues. Germline V gene data show CDR1 as MNHEY and CDR2 as SVGAGI. CDR3 sequence (DNA): TGTGCCAGCAACCCTGACAGGGGGCAATACAATGAGCAGTTCTTC. Translating gives CASNPDRGQYNEQFF.

DNA of the CDR3: TGTGCCAGCAGTGAGTCCGGGAGAGACACCGGGGAGCTGTTTTTT. Its protein product is CASSESGRDTGELFF. V is TRBV2 and J is TRBJ2-2, with a weak D call TRBD2 (6 bases). Germline V gene lookup returns CDR1 SNHLY and CDR2 FYNNEI. This CDR3 comprises 15 residues. Trimming pared 3 bases from V and 3 bases from J, leaving 11 bases between.

CDR3 nucleotides: TGTGCCATCAGTCTCAGGGGCTTTATTGAGACCCAGTACTTC. It translates to CAISLRGFIETQYF. The chain recombines TRBV10-3 with TRBJ2-5; tentatively, D is TRBD1 (6 bases). This CDR3 spans 14 amino acids. V gave up 5 bases and J gave up 5 bases, with 15 bases separating them. CDR1 is ENHRY and CDR2 is SYGVKD in the germline V gene.